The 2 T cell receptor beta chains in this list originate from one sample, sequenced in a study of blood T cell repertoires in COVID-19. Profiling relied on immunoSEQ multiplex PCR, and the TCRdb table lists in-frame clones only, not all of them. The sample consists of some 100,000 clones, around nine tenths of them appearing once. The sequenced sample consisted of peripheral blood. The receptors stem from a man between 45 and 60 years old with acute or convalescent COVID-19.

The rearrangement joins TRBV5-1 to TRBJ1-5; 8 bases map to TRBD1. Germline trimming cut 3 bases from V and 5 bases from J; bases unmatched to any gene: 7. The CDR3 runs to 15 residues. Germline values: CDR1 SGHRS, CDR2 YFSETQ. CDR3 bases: TGCGCCAGCAGCTCCGACGGACAGGGACATCAGCCCCAGCATTTT. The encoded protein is CASSSDGQGHQPQHF.

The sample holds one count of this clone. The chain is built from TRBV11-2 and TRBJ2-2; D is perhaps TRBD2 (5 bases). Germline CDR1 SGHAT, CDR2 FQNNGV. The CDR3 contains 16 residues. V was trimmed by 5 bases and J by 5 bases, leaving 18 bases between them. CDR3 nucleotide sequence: TGTGCCAGCAGCCCACCGCGGGCAGGATTGACCGGGGAGCTGTTTTTT. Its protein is CASSPPRAGLTGELFF.